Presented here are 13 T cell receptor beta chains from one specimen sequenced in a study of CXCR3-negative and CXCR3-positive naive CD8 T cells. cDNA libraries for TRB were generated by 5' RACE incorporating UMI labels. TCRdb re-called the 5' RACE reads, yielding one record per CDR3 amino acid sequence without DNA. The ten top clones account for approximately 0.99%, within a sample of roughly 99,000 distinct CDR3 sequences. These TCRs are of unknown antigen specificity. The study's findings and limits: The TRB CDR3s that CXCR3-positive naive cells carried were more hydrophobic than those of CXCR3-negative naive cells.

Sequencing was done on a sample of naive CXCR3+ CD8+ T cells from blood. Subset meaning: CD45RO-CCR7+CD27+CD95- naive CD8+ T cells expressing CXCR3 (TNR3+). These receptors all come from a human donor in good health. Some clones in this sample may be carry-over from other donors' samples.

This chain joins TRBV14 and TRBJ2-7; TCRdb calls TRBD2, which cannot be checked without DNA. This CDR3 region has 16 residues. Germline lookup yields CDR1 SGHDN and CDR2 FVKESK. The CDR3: CASSQGGGRVSYEQYF. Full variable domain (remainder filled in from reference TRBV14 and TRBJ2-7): EAGVTQFPSHSVIEKGQTVTLRCDPISGHDNLYWYRRVMGKEIKFLLHFVKESKQDESGMPNNRFLAERTGGTYSTLKVQPAELEDSGVYFCASSQGGGRVSYEQYFGPGTRLTVT.

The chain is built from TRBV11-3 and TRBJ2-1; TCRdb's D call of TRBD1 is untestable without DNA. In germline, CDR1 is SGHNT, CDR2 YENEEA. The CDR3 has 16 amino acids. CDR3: CASSGKPGQGSNEQFF.

The CDR3 spells CSVEPAMYEQFF. The V gene is TRBV29-1, the J gene TRBJ2-1. There are 12 residues in the CDR3. CDR1 and CDR2 from the germline V gene are SQVTM and ANQGSEA.

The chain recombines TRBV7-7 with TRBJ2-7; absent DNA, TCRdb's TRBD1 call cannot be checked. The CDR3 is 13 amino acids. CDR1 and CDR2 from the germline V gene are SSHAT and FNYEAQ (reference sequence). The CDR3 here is CASSQQGNYEQYF.

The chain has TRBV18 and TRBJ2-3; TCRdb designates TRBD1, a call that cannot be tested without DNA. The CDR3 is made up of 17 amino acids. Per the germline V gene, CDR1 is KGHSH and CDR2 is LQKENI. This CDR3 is CASSPPSGTPGADTQYF. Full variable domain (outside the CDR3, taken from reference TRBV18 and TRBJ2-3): NAGVMQNPRHLVRRRGQEARLRCSPMKGHSHVYWYRQLPEEGLKFMVYLQKENIIDESGMPKERFSAEFPKEGPSILRIQQVVRGDSAAYFCASSPPSGTPGADTQYFGPGTRLTVL.

CDR3 in amino acids: CASSLVDPHSGGASLTDTQYF. This chain uses TRBV7-2 with TRBJ2-3; TCRdb gives TRBD2 as the D gene, but with no DNA this cannot be confirmed. The CDR3 sequence is 21 residues long. Germline V gene sequence: CDR1 SGHTA, CDR2 FQGNSA.

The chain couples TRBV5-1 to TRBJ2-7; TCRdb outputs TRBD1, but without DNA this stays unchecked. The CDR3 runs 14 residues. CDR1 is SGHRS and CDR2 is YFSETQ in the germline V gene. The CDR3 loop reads CASSWETGSHEQYF.

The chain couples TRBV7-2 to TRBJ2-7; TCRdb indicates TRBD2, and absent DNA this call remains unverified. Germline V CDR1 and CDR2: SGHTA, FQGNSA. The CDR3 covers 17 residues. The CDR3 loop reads CASSPKTPSGLSYEQYF.

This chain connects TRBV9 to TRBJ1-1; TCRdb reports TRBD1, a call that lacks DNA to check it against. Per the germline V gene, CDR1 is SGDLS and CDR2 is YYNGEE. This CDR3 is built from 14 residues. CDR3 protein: CASSRRTGNTEAFF.

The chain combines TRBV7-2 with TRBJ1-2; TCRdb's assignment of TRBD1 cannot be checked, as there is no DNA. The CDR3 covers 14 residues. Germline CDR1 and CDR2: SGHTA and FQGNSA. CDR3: CASSFGTGGYCYTF.

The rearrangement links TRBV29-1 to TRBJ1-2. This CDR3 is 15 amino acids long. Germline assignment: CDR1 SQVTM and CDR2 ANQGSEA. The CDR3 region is CSVEVSGEEGYGYTF.

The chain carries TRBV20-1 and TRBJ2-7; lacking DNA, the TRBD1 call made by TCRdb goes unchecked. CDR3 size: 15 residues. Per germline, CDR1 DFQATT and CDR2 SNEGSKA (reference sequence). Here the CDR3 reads CSASPPGVRPYEQYF.

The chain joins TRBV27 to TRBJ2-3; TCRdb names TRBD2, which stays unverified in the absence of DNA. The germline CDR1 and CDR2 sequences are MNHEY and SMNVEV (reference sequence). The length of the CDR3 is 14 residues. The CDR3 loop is CASQTSGGPYTQYF.